Included here is one TCR beta chain sequence, with context. The sample comes from a study of blood T cell repertoires in COVID-19. Assignments of participants to cohorts depended upon their own reported clinical history. Data came from immunoSEQ multiplex PCR; TCRdb stores just in-frame clones and leaves some out. The sample lists over 350,000 clones; around nine tenths were seen once. Looked up from germline, CDR1 is SEHNR and CDR2 is FQNEAQ (reference sequence). V shed 5 bases and J shed 3 bases, with 17 bases lying between them. The CDR3 has 15 residues. The sequencing input was PBMCs or T cells enriched from blood (not recorded which). The rearrangement joins TRBV7-9 to TRBJ2-7; D is ambiguous. This clonotype was obtained from a woman aged 45-60 years who had recovered from COVID-19. The CDR3 spells CASSGSTGTSYEQYF. The CDR3 DNA sequence: TGTGCCAGCAGCGGATCGACTGGAACCAGCTACGAGCAGTACTTC. The whole variable domain, remainder taken from reference TRBV7-9 and TRBJ2-7, is DTGVSQNPRHKITKRGQNVTFRCDPISEHNRLYWYRQTLGQGPEFLTYFQNEAQLEKSRLLSDRFSAERPKGSFSTLEIQRTEQGDSAMYLCASSGSTGTSYEQYFGPGTRLTVT.